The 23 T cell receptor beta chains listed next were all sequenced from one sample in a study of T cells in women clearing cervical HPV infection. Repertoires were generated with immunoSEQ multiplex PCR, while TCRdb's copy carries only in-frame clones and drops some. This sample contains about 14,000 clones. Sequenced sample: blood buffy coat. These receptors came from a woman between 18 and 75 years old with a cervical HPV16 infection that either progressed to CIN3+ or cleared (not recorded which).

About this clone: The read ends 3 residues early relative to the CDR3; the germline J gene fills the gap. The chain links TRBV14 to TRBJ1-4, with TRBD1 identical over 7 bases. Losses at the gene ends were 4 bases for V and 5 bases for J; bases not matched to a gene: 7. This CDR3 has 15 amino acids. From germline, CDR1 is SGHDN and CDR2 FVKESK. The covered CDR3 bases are TGTGCCAGCAGCCGCCCGACAGGGCGGAATGAAAAA. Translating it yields CASSRPTGRNEK. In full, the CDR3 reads CASSRPTGRNEKLFF.

The CDR3 sequence is CASSLAGGTDTQYF. The DNA read from the CDR3 is TGTGCCAGCAGCTTAGCGGGGGGTACAGATACG. The chain links TRBV11-2 to TRBJ2-3, with 7 bases matching TRBD2. The read comes to an end 3 residues before the CDR3 does, leaving the germline J gene to fill in the end. From germline, CDR1 is SGHAT and CDR2 FQNNGV. CDR3 length: 14 amino acids. V was clipped by 1 base and J by 3 bases; unmatched bases: 1.

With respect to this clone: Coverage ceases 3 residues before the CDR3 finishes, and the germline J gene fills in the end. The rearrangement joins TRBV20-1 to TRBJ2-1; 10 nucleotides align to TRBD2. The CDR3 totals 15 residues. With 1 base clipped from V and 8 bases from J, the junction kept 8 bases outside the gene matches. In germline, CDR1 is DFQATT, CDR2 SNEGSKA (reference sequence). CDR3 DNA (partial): TGCAGTGCTAGAGCCCTAGCGGGAGTTCGGGATGAG. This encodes CSARALAGVRDE. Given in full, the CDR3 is CSARALAGVRDEQFF.

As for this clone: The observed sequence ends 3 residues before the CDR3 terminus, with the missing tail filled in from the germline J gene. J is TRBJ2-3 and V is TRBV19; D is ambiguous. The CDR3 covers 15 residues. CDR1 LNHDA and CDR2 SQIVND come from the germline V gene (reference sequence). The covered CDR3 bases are TGTGCCAGTAGTATGTCGGCTTATAGCAATCAGCCG. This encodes CASSMSAYSNQP. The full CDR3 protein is CASSMSAYSNQPQYF.

CDR3 DNA (partial): TGTGCCAGCTCACCACCCTTAGCAGGGGGAAACAATGAG. It specifies CASSPPLAGGNNE. The CDR3 reads in full as CASSPPLAGGNNEQFF. This chain uses TRBV18 with TRBJ2-1; 7 bases fit TRBD1. With the read ending 3 residues before the CDR3 end, the germline J gene is used to fill in that end. After removal of 0 bases from V and 5 bases from J, the junction contained 7 bases not matched to a gene. The CDR3 has 16 residues. CDR1 is KGHSH, CDR2 LQKENI, per germline.

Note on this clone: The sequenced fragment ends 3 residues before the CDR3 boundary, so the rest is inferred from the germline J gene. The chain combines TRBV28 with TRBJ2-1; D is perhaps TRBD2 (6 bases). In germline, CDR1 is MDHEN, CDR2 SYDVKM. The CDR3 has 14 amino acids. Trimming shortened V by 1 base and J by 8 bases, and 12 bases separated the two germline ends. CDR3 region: CASSLFGGRDEQFF. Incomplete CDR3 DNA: TGTGCCAGCAGTTTATTCGGAGGGCGGGATGAG.

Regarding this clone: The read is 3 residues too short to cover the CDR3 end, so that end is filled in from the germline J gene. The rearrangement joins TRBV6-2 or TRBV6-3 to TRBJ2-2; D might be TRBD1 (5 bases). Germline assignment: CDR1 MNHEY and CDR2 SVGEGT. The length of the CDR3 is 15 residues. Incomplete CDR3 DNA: TGTGCCAGCAGTTACGTTGGCTCTGGGGCCAACGTG. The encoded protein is CASSYVGSGANV. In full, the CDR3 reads CASSYVGSGANVLFF.

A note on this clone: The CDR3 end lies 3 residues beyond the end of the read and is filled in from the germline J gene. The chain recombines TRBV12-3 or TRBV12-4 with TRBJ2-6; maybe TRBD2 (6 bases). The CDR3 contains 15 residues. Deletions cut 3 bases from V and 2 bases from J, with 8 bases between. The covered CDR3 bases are TGTGCCAGCAGTTTCGGAGGGGCTGGGGCCAACGTC. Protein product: CASSFGGAGANV. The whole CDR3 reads CASSFGGAGANVLTF.

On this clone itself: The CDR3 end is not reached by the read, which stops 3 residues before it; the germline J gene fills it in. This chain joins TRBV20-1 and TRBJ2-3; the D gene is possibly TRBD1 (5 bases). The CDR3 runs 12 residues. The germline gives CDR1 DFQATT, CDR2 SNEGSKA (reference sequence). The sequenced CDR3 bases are TGCAGTGCTAAAGGGGTCGAAGAGACG. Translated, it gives CSAKGVEET. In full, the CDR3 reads CSAKGVEETQYF.

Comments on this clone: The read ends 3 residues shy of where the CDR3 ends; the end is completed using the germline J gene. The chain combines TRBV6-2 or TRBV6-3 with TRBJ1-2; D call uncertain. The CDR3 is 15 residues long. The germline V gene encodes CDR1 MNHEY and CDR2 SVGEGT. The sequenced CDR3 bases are TGTGCCAGCAGTCGACTAGCGGGAGGGCGAAACATC. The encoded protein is CASSRLAGGRNI. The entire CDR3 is CASSRLAGGRNIYTF.

CDR3 DNA (partial): TGCAGTGCACTGGACAGCCACCTTTTTTATAATTCACCC. Translation: CSALDSHLFYNSP. The full CDR3 protein is CSALDSHLFYNSPLHF. The rearrangement joins TRBV20-1 to TRBJ1-6; a weak D match, TRBD1 (6 bases). The CDR3 end lies 3 residues beyond the end of the read and is filled in from the germline J gene. CDR3 length: 16 residues. The germline gives CDR1 DFQATT, CDR2 SNEGSKA (reference sequence). Trimming removed 6 bases at V and 4 bases at J, with 19 bases between.

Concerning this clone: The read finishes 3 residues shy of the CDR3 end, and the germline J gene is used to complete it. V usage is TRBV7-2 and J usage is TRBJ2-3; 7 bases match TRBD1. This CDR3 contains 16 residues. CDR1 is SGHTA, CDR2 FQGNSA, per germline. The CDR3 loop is CASSLATGKGKETQYF. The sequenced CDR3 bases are TGTGCCAGCAGCTTAGCGACAGGGAAGGGCAAAGAGACG. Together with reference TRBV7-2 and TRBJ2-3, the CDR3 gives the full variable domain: GAGVSQSPSNKVTEKGKDVELRCDPISGHTALYWYRQSLGQGLEFLIYFQGNSAPDKSGLPSDRFSAERTGGSVSTLTIQRTQQEDSAVYLCASSLATGKGKETQYFGPGTRLTVL.

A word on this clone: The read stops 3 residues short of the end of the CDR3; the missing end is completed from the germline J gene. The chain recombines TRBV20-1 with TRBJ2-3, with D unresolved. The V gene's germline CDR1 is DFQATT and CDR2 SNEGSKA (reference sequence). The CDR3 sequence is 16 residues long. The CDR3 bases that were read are TGCAGTGCTTCCCCCGGCGAGTCTAGTCTGAAAGAGACG. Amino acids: CSASPGESSLKET. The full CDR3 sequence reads CSASPGESSLKETQYF.

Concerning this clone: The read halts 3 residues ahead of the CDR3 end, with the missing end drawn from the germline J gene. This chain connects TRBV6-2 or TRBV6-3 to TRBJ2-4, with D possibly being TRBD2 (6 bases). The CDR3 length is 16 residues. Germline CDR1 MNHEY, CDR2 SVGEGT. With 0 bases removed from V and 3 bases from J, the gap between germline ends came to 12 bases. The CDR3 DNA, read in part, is TGTGCCAGCAGTTACTCGCCTCGCGGGGACAAAAACATT. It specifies CASSYSPRGDKNI. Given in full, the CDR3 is CASSYSPRGDKNIQYF.

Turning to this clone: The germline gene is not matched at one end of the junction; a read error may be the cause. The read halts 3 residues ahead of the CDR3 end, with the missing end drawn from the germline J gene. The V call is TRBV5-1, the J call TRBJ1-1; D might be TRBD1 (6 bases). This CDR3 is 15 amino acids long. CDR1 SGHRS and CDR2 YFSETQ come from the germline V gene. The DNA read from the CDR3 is TGCGCCGGCAGCCCGACAGGAATTGTAGACACTGAA. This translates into CAGSPTGIVDTE. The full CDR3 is CAGSPTGIVDTEAFF.

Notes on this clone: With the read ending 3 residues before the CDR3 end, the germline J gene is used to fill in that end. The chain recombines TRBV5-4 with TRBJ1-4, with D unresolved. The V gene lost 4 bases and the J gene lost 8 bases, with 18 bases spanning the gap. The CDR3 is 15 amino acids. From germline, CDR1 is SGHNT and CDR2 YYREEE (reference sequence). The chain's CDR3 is CASSKQTQDREKLFF. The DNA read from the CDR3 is TGTGCCAGCAGCAAACAAACCCAGGATCGGGAAAAA.

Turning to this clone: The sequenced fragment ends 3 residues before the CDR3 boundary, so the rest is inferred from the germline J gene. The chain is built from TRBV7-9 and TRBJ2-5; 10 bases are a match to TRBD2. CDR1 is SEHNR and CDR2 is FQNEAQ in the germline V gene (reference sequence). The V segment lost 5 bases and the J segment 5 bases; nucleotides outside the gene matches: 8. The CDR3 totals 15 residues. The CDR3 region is CASSRTSGAVETQYF. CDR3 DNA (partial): TGTGCCAGCAGCCGGACTAGCGGAGCCGTGGAGACC. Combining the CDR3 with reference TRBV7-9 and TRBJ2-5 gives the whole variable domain DTGVSQNPRHKITKRGQNVTFRCDPISEHNRLYWYRQTLGQGPEFLTYFQNEAQLEKSRLLSDRFSAERPKGSFSTLEIQRTEQGDSAMYLCASSRTSGAVETQYFGPGTRLLVL.

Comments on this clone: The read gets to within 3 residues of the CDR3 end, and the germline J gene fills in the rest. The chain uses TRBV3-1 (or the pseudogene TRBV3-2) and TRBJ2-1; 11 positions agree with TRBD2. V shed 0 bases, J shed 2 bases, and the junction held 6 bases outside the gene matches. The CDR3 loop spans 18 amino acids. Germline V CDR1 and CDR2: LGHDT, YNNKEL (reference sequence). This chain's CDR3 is CASSQETSGGPTYNEQFF. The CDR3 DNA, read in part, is TGTGCCAGCAGCCAAGAAACTAGCGGGGGCCCAACCTACAATGAG.

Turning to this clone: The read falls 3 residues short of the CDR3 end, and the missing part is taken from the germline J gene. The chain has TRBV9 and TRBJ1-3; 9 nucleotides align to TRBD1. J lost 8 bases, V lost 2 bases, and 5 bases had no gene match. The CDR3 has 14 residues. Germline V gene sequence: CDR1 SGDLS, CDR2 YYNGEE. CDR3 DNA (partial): TGTGCCAGCAGCGTTGGACAGGGGATTTACACC. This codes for CASSVGQGIYT. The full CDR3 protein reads CASSVGQGIYTIYF.

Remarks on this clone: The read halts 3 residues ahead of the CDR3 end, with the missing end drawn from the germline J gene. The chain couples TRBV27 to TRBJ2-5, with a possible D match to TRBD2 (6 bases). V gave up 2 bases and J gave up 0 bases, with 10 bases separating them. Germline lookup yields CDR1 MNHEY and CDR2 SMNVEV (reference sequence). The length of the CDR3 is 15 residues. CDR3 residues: CASSLILADQETQYF. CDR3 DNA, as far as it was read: TGTGCCAGCAGTTTAATCTTAGCGGACCAAGAGACC.

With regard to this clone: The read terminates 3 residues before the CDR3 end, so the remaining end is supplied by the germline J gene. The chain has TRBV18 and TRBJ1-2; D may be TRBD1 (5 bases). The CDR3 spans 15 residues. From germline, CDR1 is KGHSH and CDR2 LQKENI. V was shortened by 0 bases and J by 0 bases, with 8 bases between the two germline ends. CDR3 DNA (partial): TGTGCCAGCTCACCACCGGCAGGGACTAACTATGGC. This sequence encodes CASSPPAGTNYG. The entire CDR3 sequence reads CASSPPAGTNYGYTF. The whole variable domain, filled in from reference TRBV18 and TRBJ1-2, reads NAGVMQNPRHLVRRRGQEARLRCSPMKGHSHVYWYRQLPEEGLKFMVYLQKENIIDESGMPKERFSAEFPKEGPSILRIQQVVRGDSAAYFCASSPPAGTNYGYTFGSGTRLTVV.

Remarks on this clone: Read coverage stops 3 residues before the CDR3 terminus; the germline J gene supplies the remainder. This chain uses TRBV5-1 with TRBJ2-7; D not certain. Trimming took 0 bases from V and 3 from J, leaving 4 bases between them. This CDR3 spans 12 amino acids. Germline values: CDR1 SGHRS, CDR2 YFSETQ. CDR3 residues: CASSLDFYEQYF. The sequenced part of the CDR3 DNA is TGCGCCAGCAGCTTGGACTTCTACGAG. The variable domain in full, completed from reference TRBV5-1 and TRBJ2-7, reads KAGVTQTPRYLIKTRGQQVTLSCSPISGHRSVSWYQQTPGQGLQFLFEYFSETQRNKGNFPGRFSGRQFSNSRSEMNVSTLELGDSALYLCASSLDFYEQYFGPGTRLTVT.

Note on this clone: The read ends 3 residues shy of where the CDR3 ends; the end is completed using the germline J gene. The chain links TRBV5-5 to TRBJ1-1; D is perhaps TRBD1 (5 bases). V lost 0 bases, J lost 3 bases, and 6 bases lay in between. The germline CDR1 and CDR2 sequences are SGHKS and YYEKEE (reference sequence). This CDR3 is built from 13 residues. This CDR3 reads CASSLAGDTEAFF. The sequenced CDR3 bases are TGTGCCAGCAGCTTGGCGGGGGACACTGAA. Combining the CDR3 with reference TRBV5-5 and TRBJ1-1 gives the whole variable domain DAGVTQSPTHLIKTRGQQVTLRCSPISGHKSVSWYQQVLGQGPQFIFQYYEKEERGRGNFPDRFSARQFPNYSSELNVNALLLGDSALYLCASSLAGDTEAFFGQGTRLTVV.